This T cell receptor beta chain comes out of a study of Graves' ophthalmopathy and Graves' hyperthyroidism. Study-level results: Clonotypes were expanded in thyroid at above 0.001 frequency, and most also appeared in blood.

Aged 18 to 65, the patients with hyperthyroidism had under 2 months' duration and were newly diagnosed. Patients were diagnosed from clinical symptoms, serum thyroxine, TRAb, thyroid ultrasound and orbital computed tomography. A remark on this clonotype: Antigen unknown. At one end, the junction sequence differs from germline, possibly due to a read error.

This CDR3 has 13 residues. Germline CDR1 and CDR2: SNHLY and FYNNEI. Transcripts of RNA were the source for amplifying TCR beta CDR3 regions. HTBI primers were employed in first-round RT-PCR, then a second-round multiplex PCR followed. TCRdb re-called the multiplex PCR reads with MiXCR, one entry per CDR3 protein. Altogether 900,000 to 1,200,000 distinct CDR3 sequences are present, 35% to 40% being singletons, with the ten largest covering over 8.5%. What was sequenced was peripheral blood or thyroid tissue (not recorded which). The sequence was collected from an adult man with Graves' hyperthyroidism. The chain carries TRBV2 and TRBJ1-6, with unresolved D. The CDR3 bases are TGTACCAGCAGAGATCCTGGGAATTCACCCCTCCACTTT. Amino acid sequence: CTSRDPGNSPLHF.